These 13 T cell receptor beta chains were sequenced from one sample in a study of T cells in Graves' hyperthyroidism and ophthalmopathy. The source material, RNA transcripts, was used to amplify TCR beta CDR3 regions. First-round RT-PCR with HTBI primers amplified the TCR CDR3 region. One entry per CDR3 protein, called by TCRdb with MiXCR from the multiplex PCR reads. The table includes 700,000 or so distinct CDR3 sequences, 15% to 20% detected once. The sample was blood. The receptors stem from a man aged 18 to 30 with Graves' hyperthyroidism.

V usage is TRBV7-2 and J usage is TRBJ2-7, with D perhaps TRBD1 or TRBD2 (5 bases each). The CDR3 is 15 amino acids. Trimming left V 5 bases short and J 2 bases short, with 16 bases between. CDR1 is SGHTA and CDR2 is FQGNSA in the germline V gene. CDR3 residues: CASSLGVARPYEQYF. The CDR3 region has the DNA TGTGCCAGCAGCCTAGGGGTAGCGAGACCCTACGAGCAGTACTTC.

This chain connects TRBV27 to TRBJ2-3; TRBD1 matches at 8 bases. CDR1 is MNHEY and CDR2 is SMNVEV in the germline V gene (reference sequence). There are 15 residues in the CDR3. Trimming removed 4 bases from V and 7 bases from J; junction bases left unmatched: 10. In nucleotides, the CDR3 is TGTGCCAGCAGTTCCTTCGGGACAGGTGTGAATACGCAGTATTTT. It encodes CASSSFGTGVNTQYF.

Notes on this clonotype: A much larger clonotype is one base distant, so this may be a read error. The genes are TRBV11-2 and TRBJ2-1; D ambiguous. Per germline, CDR1 SGHAT and CDR2 FQNNGV. This CDR3 region has 14 residues. The CDR3 is CASSLVLSYNKQFF. CDR3 sequence (DNA): TGTGCCAGCAGCTTAGTCCTCTCCTACAATAAGCAGTTCTTC.

Comments on this clonotype: Just one base apart from a much larger clone, this may be a read error. This chain links TRBV28 with TRBJ2-2; TRBD2 might be the D (5 bases). The germline V gene encodes CDR1 MDHEN and CDR2 SYDVKM. CDR3 length: 16 residues. CDR3 protein: CASRQTGWRNTGEPFF. The CDR3 DNA reads TGTGCCAGCAGACAAACGGGATGGAGGAACACCGGGGAGCCGTTTTTT.

The chain combines TRBV28 with TRBJ2-5, with no clear D. Germline V CDR1 and CDR2: MDHEN, SYDVKM. This CDR3 comprises 12 residues. Trimming took off 6 bases at V and 4 bases at J, with 9 bases between the two ends. DNA of the CDR3: TGTGCCAGCAGGGTTTTTGGAGAGACCCAGTACTTC. Its protein is CASRVFGETQYF.

Only one count was recorded for this clonotype. The chain recombines TRBV20-1 with TRBJ1-2, with no clear D. This CDR3 has 17 amino acids. Germline V gives CDR1 DFQATT, CDR2 SNEGSKA (reference sequence). V lost 1 base, J lost 0 bases, and 18 bases lay in between. CDR3 DNA sequence: TGCAGTGCTAGAGGAGGTGACGGCCAGACCGCTAACTATGGCTACACCTTC. Translation gives CSARGGDGQTANYGYTF.

The rearrangement uses TRBV2 and TRBJ2-3; 8 bases agree with TRBD2. The CDR3 consists of 14 residues. V lost 0 bases and J lost 5; bases outside the gene matches: 1. CDR1 is SNHLY, CDR2 FYNNEI, per germline. The CDR3 DNA reads TGTGCCAGCAGTGAAGCGCTAGCGGGAGATACGCAGTATTTT. This sequence encodes CASSEALAGDTQYF.

The gene calls are TRBV11-3 and TRBJ1-1; no definite D call. V was pared by 3 bases and J by 2 bases, with 10 bases between. The germline V gene encodes CDR1 SGHNT and CDR2 YENEEA. CDR3 length equals 14 residues. CDR3 DNA: TGTGCCAGCAGCTTCGCTCCGGGAAACACTGAAGCTTTCTTT. Amino acid sequence: CASSFAPGNTEAFF. The full variable domain, with the rest looked up from reference TRBV11-3 and TRBJ1-1, is EAGVVQSPRYKIIEKKQPVAFWCNPISGHNTLYWYLQNLGQGPELLIRYENEEAVDDSQLPKDRFSAERLKGVDSTLKIQPAELGDSAVYLCASSFAPGNTEAFFGQGTRLTVV.

This clonotype was observed at least ten times. The chain links TRBV2 to TRBJ2-5, with D unresolved. The V end lost 0 bases, the J end lost 5 bases, and 10 bases lay between the germline ends. Germline CDR1 SNHLY, CDR2 FYNNEI. This CDR3 is 14 amino acids long. The CDR3 loop is CASSEAYLRETQYF. In nucleotides, the CDR3 is TGTGCCAGCAGTGAAGCGTACCTAAGGGAGACCCAGTACTTC.

The sample holds many counts of this clonotype. The rearrangement joins TRBV28 to TRBJ1-5; no reliable D call. The CDR3 is made up of 15 amino acids. Germline V lookup: CDR1 MDHEN, CDR2 SYDVKM. The V gene lost 4 bases and the J gene lost 3 bases, with 13 bases spanning the gap. The CDR3 loop is CASSSRITPNQPQHF. CDR3 nucleotides: TGTGCCAGCAGTTCCCGGATAACCCCCAATCAGCCCCAGCATTTT.

The table lists this clonotype with a few counts. This sequence joins TRBV5-1 and TRBJ1-1, with TRBD1 matching 12 bases. Looked up from germline, CDR1 is SGHRS and CDR2 is YFSETQ. With 6 bases clipped from V and 4 bases from J, the junction kept 7 bases outside the gene matches. This CDR3 comprises 15 residues. CDR3 bases: TGCGCCAGCAACGGGGACAGGGGGCTTGTCACTGAAGCTTTCTTT. This encodes CASNGDRGLVTEAFF.

In this sample, this clonotype turned up many times. V gene TRBV7-9 combines with J gene TRBJ2-7, with 12 nucleotides matching TRBD2. This CDR3 is 17 amino acids long. Germline V gene data show CDR1 as SEHNR and CDR2 as FQNEAQ (reference sequence). V lost 5 bases to trimming and J lost 3 bases; unmatched junction nucleotides: 11. CDR3 DNA sequence: TGTGCCAGCAGCCCCCATGGGACTAGCGGGCCACTCTACGAGCAGTACTTC. Its protein product is CASSPHGTSGPLYEQYF.

This clonotype was observed many times. This chain uses TRBV28 with TRBJ2-5; TRBD2 is a possible D gene (6 bases). The CDR3 totals 15 residues. V shed 3 bases and J shed 2 bases, with 13 bases lying between them. CDR1 MDHEN and CDR2 SYDVKM come from the germline V gene. CDR3: CASSFTSAGQETQYF. The CDR3 bases are TGTGCCAGCAGTTTCACCTCAGCGGGTCAAGAGACCCAGTACTTC. The full variable domain, completed using reference TRBV28 and TRBJ2-5, is DVKVTQSSRYLVKRTGEKVFLECVQDMDHENMFWYRQDPGLGLRLIYFSYDVKMKEKGDIPEGYSVSREKKERFSLILESASTNQTSMYLCASSFTSAGQETQYFGPGTRLLVL.